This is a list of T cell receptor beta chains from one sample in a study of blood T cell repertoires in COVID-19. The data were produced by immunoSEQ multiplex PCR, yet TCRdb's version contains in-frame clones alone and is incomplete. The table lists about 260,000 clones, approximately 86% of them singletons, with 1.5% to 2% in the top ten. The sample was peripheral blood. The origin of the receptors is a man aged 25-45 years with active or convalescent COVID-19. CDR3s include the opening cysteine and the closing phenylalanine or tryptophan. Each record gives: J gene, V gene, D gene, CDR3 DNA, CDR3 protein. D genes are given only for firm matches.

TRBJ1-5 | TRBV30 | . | TGTGCCTGGAGTGCGGACAGTTTTCAGCCCCAGCATTTT | CAWSADSFQPQHF
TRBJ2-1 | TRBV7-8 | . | TGTGCCAGCAGCTTATTCTCGGGTTTGGCAATGAACAATGAGCAGTTCTTC | CASSLFSGLAMNNEQFF
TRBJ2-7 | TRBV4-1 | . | TGCGCCAGCAGCCAAGTGGCGGGGTTGGACGAGCAGTACTTC | CASSQVAGLDEQYF
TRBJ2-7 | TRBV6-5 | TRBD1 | TGTGCCAGCAGTCGGGACAGTTACTACGAGCAGTACTTC | CASSRDSYYEQYF
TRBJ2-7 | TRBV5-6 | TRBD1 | TGTGCCAGCAGCTTGACAGGGGTAGTCCACGAGCAGTACTTC | CASSLTGVVHEQYF
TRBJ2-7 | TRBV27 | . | TGTGCCAGCAGTTTTCAGGCAGGGAACGAGCAGTACTTC | CASSFQAGNEQYF
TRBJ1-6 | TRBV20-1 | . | TGCAGTGCTAGTGTGTGGGGGGATAATTCACCCCTCCACTTT | CSASVWGDNSPLHF
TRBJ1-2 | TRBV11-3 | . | TGTGCCAGCAGCTTAAGGGGGGGACGAACTAACTATGGCTACACCTTC | CASSLRGGRTNYGYTF
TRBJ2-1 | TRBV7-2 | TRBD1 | TGTGCCAGCAGCTTAGAAGGACAGGGATACAATGAGCAGTTCTTC | CASSLEGQGYNEQFF
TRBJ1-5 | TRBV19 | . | TGTGCCAGTAGTATGCCCAGGCTTAATAGCAATCAGCCCCAGCATTTT | CASSMPRLNSNQPQHF
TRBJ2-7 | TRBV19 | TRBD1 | TGTGCCAGCCGACAGGGGGCAATCCCAAGCGAGCAGTACTTC | CASRQGAIPSEQYF
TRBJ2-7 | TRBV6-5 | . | TGTGCCAGCGGGACTCTACCCTCCTACGAGCAGTACTTC | CASGTLPSYEQYF
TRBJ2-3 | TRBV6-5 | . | TGTGTCCTAGGGGATTTGGTCGGCACAGATACGCAGTATTTT | CVLGDLVGTDTQYF
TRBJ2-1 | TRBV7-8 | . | TGTGCCAGCAGCCCAGGGGTGGTTGAATACAATGAGCAGTTCTTC | CASSPGVVEYNEQFF
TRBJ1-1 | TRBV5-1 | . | TGCGCCAGCAGCTTGGGACAGCTCATGAACACTGAAGCTTTCTTT | CASSLGQLMNTEAFF
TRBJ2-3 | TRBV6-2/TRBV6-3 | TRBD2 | TGTGCCAGCAGTTGCACCGGGACTAGCTCACGTGCTAGCACAGATACGCAGTATTTT | CASSCTGTSSRASTDTQYF
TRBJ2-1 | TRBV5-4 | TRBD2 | TGTGCCAGCAGCGACGTAGCGGGGGGGGGTTACAATGAGCAGTTCTTC | CASSDVAGGGYNEQFF
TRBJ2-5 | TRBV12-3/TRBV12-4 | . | TGTGCCAGCAGTCGACAGAGAATAGAGACCCAGTACTTC | CASSRQRIETQYF
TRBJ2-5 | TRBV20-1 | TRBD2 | TGCAGTGCTAGTCGGGGTTTCTCGGGGGGGCCAAGTGAGACCCAGTACTTC | CSASRGFSGGPSETQYF